The 29 T cell receptor beta chains below all came from one sample that was sequenced in a study of blood T cell repertoires in COVID-19. Method: immunoSEQ multiplex PCR; TCRdb's copy keeps in-frame clones and lacks some. The table includes roughly 200,000 clones, around 84% detected once. Sequencing was done on a sample of peripheral blood. The receptors originated from a woman older than 75 with COVID-19, enrolled during active disease.

The chain has TRBV5-1 and TRBJ2-3, with TRBD1 as a possible D gene (5 bases). The CDR3 is 13 residues long. Germline CDR1 SGHRS, CDR2 YFSETQ. Trimming removed 5 bases from V and 3 bases from J, with 10 bases in between. Here the CDR3 reads CASRTESTDTQYF. CDR3 in DNA: TGCGCCAGCAGGACAGAATCAACAGATACGCAGTATTTT.

The CDR3: CAWTGQNFATNEKLFF. CDR3 DNA sequence: TGTGCCTGGACGGGACAGAACTTTGCAACTAATGAAAAACTGTTTTTT. V usage is TRBV30 and J usage is TRBJ1-4, with 7 bases aligning to TRBD1. V was clipped by 4 bases and J by 0 bases; unmatched bases: 8. CDR1 and CDR2 (germline): GTSNPN, SVGIG (reference sequence). The CDR3 covers 16 residues.

The rearrangement joins TRBV9 to TRBJ2-3; D call uncertain. CDR1 SGDLS and CDR2 YYNGEE come from the germline V gene. This CDR3 is built from 12 residues. The ends were cut back, 4 bases at V and 4 bases at J, with 7 bases in the middle. The CDR3 DNA is TGTGCCAGCAGCCCCCTTCCAGATACGCAGTATTTT. Translated, it gives CASSPLPDTQYF.

The chain uses TRBV18 and TRBJ1-4; no definite D call. The V gene lost 0 bases and the J gene lost 2 bases, with 7 bases spanning the gap. CDR3 length: 15 amino acids. From germline, CDR1 is KGHSH and CDR2 LQKENI. CDR3 bases: TGTGCCAGCTCACCACCCCGAGGGACTAATGAAAAACTGTTTTTT. It yields the protein CASSPPRGTNEKLFF. Full variable domain (missing parts from reference TRBV18 and TRBJ1-4): NAGVMQNPRHLVRRRGQEARLRCSPMKGHSHVYWYRQLPEEGLKFMVYLQKENIIDESGMPKERFSAEFPKEGPSILRIQQVVRGDSAAYFCASSPPRGTNEKLFFGSGTQLSVL.

The V gene is TRBV7-3, the J gene TRBJ2-5; 11 positions match TRBD2. Germline V gene lookup returns CDR1 SGHTA and CDR2 FQGTGA. This CDR3 contains 14 residues. J gave up 7 bases and V 5 bases, and 6 bases lay outside the gene matches. CDR3 DNA: TGTGCCAGCAGCCAGGGGCTAGCGGGGGGGACCCAGTACTTC. This sequence encodes CASSQGLAGGTQYF.

This chain joins TRBV11-2 and TRBJ2-4, with D possibly TRBD2 on 5 matching bases. Deletions cut 5 bases from V and 3 bases from J, with 23 bases between. The CDR3 contains 18 residues. Germline CDR1 is SGHAT and CDR2 is FQNNGV. The DNA for the CDR3 is TGTGCCAGCAGCCCAGCCCGCCTAGGACTGGAGAGCAAAAACATTCAGTACTTC. As protein: CASSPARLGLESKNIQYF.

V gene TRBV6-2 or TRBV6-3 combines with J gene TRBJ2-1; no reliable D call. V lost 2 bases and J lost 4, with 12 bases in between. The CDR3 is 15 amino acids. The germline CDR1 and CDR2 sequences are MNHEY and SVGEGT. The CDR3 DNA reads as TGTGCCAGCAGTTACGGAACAGTGATGTACAATGAGCAGTTCTTC. Protein: CASSYGTVMYNEQFF.

CDR3 protein: CASMSTGGRGGYTF. Written as DNA, the CDR3 is TGTGCCAGCATGAGTACCGGGGGGCGCGGGGGCTACACCTTC. The V and J genes are TRBV28 and TRBJ1-2, with a weak D call TRBD1 (6 bases). Germline CDR1 and CDR2: MDHEN and SYDVKM. CDR3 length: 14 residues. V was pared by 7 bases and J by 8 bases, with 20 bases between.

This sequence joins TRBV5-1 and TRBJ2-7, with 8 bases lining up with TRBD1. V lost 5 bases to trimming and J lost 5 bases; unmatched junction nucleotides: 6. Looked up from germline, CDR1 is SGHRS and CDR2 is YFSETQ. This CDR3 is built from 13 residues. Here the CDR3 DNA reads TGCGCCAGCAGTAACCAGGGGGCTAACGAGCAGTACTTC. This codes for CASSNQGANEQYF. The full variable domain, its missing parts supplied by reference TRBV5-1 and TRBJ2-7, is KAGVTQTPRYLIKTRGQQVTLSCSPISGHRSVSWYQQTPGQGLQFLFEYFSETQRNKGNFPGRFSGRQFSNSRSEMNVSTLELGDSALYLCASSNQGANEQYFGPGTRLTVT.

Only a few counts were recorded for this clone. V is TRBV19 and J is TRBJ1-2, with D maybe TRBD1 (5 bases). The germline V gene has CDR1 LNHDA and CDR2 SQIVND (reference sequence). CDR3 size: 15 residues. Between the trimmed V and J ends, which lost 3 bases and 8 bases, there was a span of 19 bases. CDR3 protein: CASSIPPPGARGYTF. CDR3 nucleotides: TGTGCCAGTAGTATCCCACCCCCTGGGGCGCGCGGCTACACCTTC. The whole variable domain, remainder taken from reference TRBV19 and TRBJ1-2, is DGGITQSPKYLFRKEGQNVTLSCEQNLNHDAMYWYRQDPGQGLRLIYYSQIVNDFQKGDIAEGYSVSREKKESFPLTVTSAQKNPTAFYLCASSIPPPGARGYTFGSGTRLTVV.

The chain carries TRBV5-6 and TRBJ1-1; D unclear. The V end lost 5 bases, the J end lost 6 bases, and 11 bases lay between the germline ends. CDR1 is SGHDT and CDR2 is YYEEEE in the germline V gene. The CDR3 has 12 amino acids. The CDR3 bases are TGTGCCAGCAGATCCGGAGGGCCTGAAGCTTTCTTT. Translated, it gives CASRSGGPEAFF.

This chain connects TRBV28 to TRBJ2-7; weak D call: TRBD1 (6 bases). There are 12 residues in the CDR3. With 4 bases removed from V and 6 bases from J, the gap between germline ends came to 10 bases. Looked up from germline, CDR1 is MDHEN and CDR2 is SYDVKM. The CDR3 sequence: CASSSRGGEQYV. Here the CDR3 DNA reads TGTGCCAGCAGTTCCCGAGGGGGCGAGCAGTACGTC.

V gene TRBV7-2 combines with J gene TRBJ2-1; possibly TRBD1 for D (5 bases). CDR1 SGHTA and CDR2 FQGNSA come from the germline V gene. The CDR3 is 16 amino acids. Trimming took 5 bases from V and 0 from J, leaving 14 bases between them. CDR3 in DNA: TGTGCCAGCAGCAAAGACCGACAGAGCTCCTACAATGAGCAGTTCTTC. Its protein is CASSKDRQSSYNEQFF.

The chain carries TRBV24-1 and TRBJ1-1; 7 bases map to TRBD1. The CDR3 length is 14 residues. From germline, CDR1 is KGHDR and CDR2 SFDVKD. V gave up 9 bases and J gave up 11 bases; unmatched junction bases: 17. CDR3 coding DNA: TGTGCCACCGGAACCCGGGACAGTGCCCGCGGGGCTTTCTTT. Residues: CATGTRDSARGAFF.

V gene TRBV27 combines with J gene TRBJ2-5; 12 positions agree with TRBD2. With 4 bases clipped from V and 13 bases from J, the junction kept 10 bases outside the gene matches. This CDR3 has 14 amino acids. Germline CDR1 and CDR2: MNHEY and SMNVEV (reference sequence). DNA of the CDR3: TGTGCCAGCAGTTACCAACTAGCGGGGGGCTCTCTGTACTTC. Translated, it gives CASSYQLAGGSLYF.

The chain links TRBV5-1 to TRBJ2-2, with 7 bases that match TRBD1. There are 14 residues in the CDR3. CDR1 and CDR2 (germline): SGHRS, YFSETQ. With 4 bases clipped from V and 7 bases from J, the junction kept 7 bases outside the gene matches. In DNA, the CDR3 is TGCGCCAGCAGCCTATACAGGGGAAACGGGGAGCTGTTTTTT. It is translated as CASSLYRGNGELFF.

The chain uses TRBV2 and TRBJ2-1; D is uncertain. This CDR3 has 18 residues. Between the trimmed V and J ends, which lost 6 bases and 0 bases, there was a span of 21 bases. Per the germline V gene, CDR1 is SNHLY and CDR2 is FYNNEI. In DNA, the CDR3 is TGTGCCAGCAGGGCGTCCGTTCTCGATAGGAGCTCCTACAATGAGCAGTTCTTC. Translated, it gives CASRASVLDRSSYNEQFF.

V and J are TRBV5-1 and TRBJ2-2, with 7 bases identical to TRBD1. Germline V gene sequence: CDR1 SGHRS, CDR2 YFSETQ. V dropped 4 bases and J dropped 5; count of bases not matched to a gene: 8. The CDR3 spans 15 residues. For the CDR3, the DNA is TGCGCCAGCAGCCCATCCGGGACAGAAACCGGGGAGCTGTTTTTT. It encodes CASSPSGTETGELFF.

V and J are TRBV5-6 and TRBJ1-4; no firm D call. The V end lost 0 bases, the J end lost 5 bases, and 5 bases lay between the germline ends. Germline V gives CDR1 SGHDT, CDR2 YYEEEE. The CDR3 is made up of 13 amino acids. The CDR3 DNA reads as TGTGCCAGCAGCTTGGGGGCCAATGAAAAACTGTTTTTT. Protein: CASSLGANEKLFF.

The V call is TRBV7-3, the J call TRBJ1-2; no firm D call. CDR1 SGHTA and CDR2 FQGTGA come from the germline V gene. This CDR3 contains 13 residues. V shed 0 bases and J shed 8 bases, with 10 bases lying between them. CDR3 sequence reads: CASSLTWEGGYTF. The CDR3 region has the DNA TGTGCCAGCAGCTTAACGTGGGAGGGCGGCTACACCTTC. The entire variable domain, with the rest obtained from reference TRBV7-3 and TRBJ1-2, is as follows: GAGVSQTPSNKVTEKGKYVELRCDPISGHTALYWYRQSLGQGPEFLIYFQGTGAADDSGLPNDRFFAVRPEGSVSTLKIQRTERGDSAVYLCASSLTWEGGYTFGSGTRLTVV.

The table lists this clone with a count of one. The CDR3 spells CASSFSGTSNTGELFF. In DNA form, the CDR3 reads TGTGCCAGCAGCTTCTCAGGGACATCGAACACCGGGGAGCTGTTTTTT. The chain employs TRBV7-2 and TRBJ2-2; tentative D call: TRBD1 (6 bases). Germline CDR1 reads SGHTA; CDR2 reads FQGNSA. Trimming cost V 3 bases and J 0 bases, with 11 bases left between them. This CDR3 has 16 residues.

V is TRBV9 and J is TRBJ2-6; 14 bases line up with TRBD2. The V gene's germline CDR1 is SGDLS and CDR2 YYNGEE. This CDR3 is 18 amino acids long. V lost 3 bases to trimming and J lost 3 bases; unmatched junction nucleotides: 5. This chain's CDR3 is CASSATSGGALGANVLTF. The DNA for the CDR3 is TGTGCCAGCAGCGCGACTAGCGGGGGGGCTCTTGGGGCCAACGTCCTGACTTTC. Full variable domain (remainder filled in from reference TRBV9 and TRBJ2-6): DSGVTQTPKHLITATGQRVTLRCSPRSGDLSVYWYQQSLDQGLQFLIQYYNGEERAKGNILERFSAQQFPDLHSELNLSSLELGDSALYFCASSATSGGALGANVLTFGAGSRLTVL.

The chain couples TRBV19 to TRBJ1-1; TRBD1 is a possible D gene (6 bases). The V gene's germline CDR1 is LNHDA and CDR2 SQIVND (reference sequence). The CDR3 runs to 14 residues. Trimming left V 7 bases short and J 3 bases short, with 15 bases between. The CDR3 DNA follows: TGTGCCAGTAAGGAAACAGGGCGTGACACTGAAGCTTTCTTT. It codes for CASKETGRDTEAFF.

The chain recombines TRBV24-1 with TRBJ2-3; D not certain. Trimming took 9 bases from V and 3 from J, leaving 6 bases between them. Germline CDR1 is KGHDR and CDR2 is SFDVKD. This CDR3 region has 11 residues. DNA for the CDR3: TGTGCCACCGGCCGAACAGATACGCAGTATTTT. Encoded protein: CATGRTDTQYF.

The chain recombines TRBV19 with TRBJ2-1, with D possibly matching TRBD2 (6 bases). The germline gives CDR1 LNHDA, CDR2 SQIVND (reference sequence). Trimming removed 4 bases from V and 7 bases from J, with 17 bases in between. The length of the CDR3 is 15 residues. This CDR3 is CASSTRDFFGNEQFF. For the CDR3, the DNA is TGTGCCAGTAGTACCCGGGACTTCTTTGGGAATGAGCAGTTCTTC.

Turning to this clone: Other nucleotide sequences from this sample produce the same CDR3. The chain couples TRBV5-6 to TRBJ1-2; D perhaps matches TRBD1 (6 bases). The germline gives CDR1 SGHDT, CDR2 YYEEEE. V lost 0 bases, J lost 0 bases, and 6 bases lay in between. This CDR3 region has 14 residues. Here the CDR3 DNA reads TGTGCCAGCAGCTTGGACAGGGCTAACTATGGCTACACCTTC. This encodes CASSLDRANYGYTF.

This clone was found once. The rearrangement links TRBV11-2 to TRBJ2-7; D not resolved. This CDR3 comprises 12 residues. V gave up 2 bases and J gave up 3 bases, with 5 bases separating them. Germline V gives CDR1 SGHAT, CDR2 FQNNGV. The CDR3 is CASSLTGYEQYF. As DNA, the CDR3 is TGTGCCAGCAGCTTAACCGGCTACGAGCAGTACTTC.

The rearrangement links TRBV5-4 to TRBJ2-1; 8 positions match TRBD1. The CDR3 contains 13 residues. J gave up 7 bases and V 4 bases, and 4 bases lay outside the gene matches. Looked up from germline, CDR1 is SGHNT and CDR2 is YYREEE (reference sequence). CDR3 region: CASSGDRGNEQFF. The CDR3 region has the DNA TGTGCCAGCAGCGGTGACAGGGGTAATGAGCAGTTCTTC.

The V gene is TRBV18, the J gene TRBJ1-4; D unresolved. The CDR3 contains 15 residues. CDR1 KGHSH and CDR2 LQKENI come from the germline V gene. Trimming removed 3 bases from V and 3 bases from J, with 11 bases in between. The CDR3 nucleotides are TGTGCCAGCTCACCGGGGAGCGCAGCTAATGAAAAACTGTTTTTT. Translating gives CASSPGSAANEKLFF.